These 14 T cell receptor beta chains share one sample of origin, sequenced in a study of shared clonotypes between healthy human individuals (dated by TCRdb to 2020 to 2022). The library was prepared using the immunoSEQ multiplex PCR assay. TCRdb provides this immuneACCESS table in a form limited to in-frame rearrangements. Some clones are lacking; in checked studies, under half of them reflect an unresolved V gene, and why the rest are absent is not known. The sample table records about 1.5 million clones; around 98% of these occur just once. The ten biggest clones cover less than 0.55% of the sample. Sequencing input: naive CD4+ T cells sorted from blood. The label giving this sample's cell subset or site can be read as: CD45RA+ positively selected. Receptors were obtained from a young man in good health.

The rearrangement uses TRBV2 and TRBJ2-5, with TRBD2 identical over 8 bases. V lost 4 bases to trimming and J lost 4 bases; unmatched junction nucleotides: 11. The CDR3 extends over 16 amino acids. Per germline, CDR1 SNHLY and CDR2 FYNNEI. The CDR3 region has the DNA TGTGCCAGCAGTGGATGGAGCGGGAGTTTATCAGAGACCCAGTACTTC. Protein sequence: CASSGWSGSLSETQYF.

The CDR3 DNA is TGTGCCAGCAGTGAATGGGGGGGAGGCGGGGAGCTGTTTTTT. Its protein product is CASSEWGGGGELFF. The chain links TRBV25-1 to TRBJ2-2; 7 nucleotides match TRBD2. V was pared by 1 base and J by 7 bases, with 3 bases of the junction left unmatched. This CDR3 comprises 14 residues. CDR1 MGHDK and CDR2 SYGVNS come from the germline V gene.

This clone was counted between two and nine times. The chain joins TRBV5-1 to TRBJ2-6; TRBD1 or TRBD2 may be the D gene (5 bases each). V lost 4 bases to trimming and J lost 2 bases, with 19 bases between them. The germline CDR1 and CDR2 sequences are SGHRS and YFSETQ. The CDR3 runs 18 residues. CDR3 nucleotides: TGCGCCAGCAGCACCCCCGGGGCACCCAATACTGGGGCCAACGTCCTGACTTTC. The encoded protein is CASSTPGAPNTGANVLTF.

The chain is built from TRBV15 and TRBJ2-7; possible D gene TRBD1, 5 bases. Germline CDR1 LNHNV, CDR2 YYDKDF (reference sequence). This CDR3 spans 15 amino acids. V was cut by 0 bases and J by 2 bases, with 11 bases left in between. CDR3 sequence (DNA): TGTGCCACCAGCAGAGATTTCGCAGGGACCTACGAGCAGTACTTC. It specifies CATSRDFAGTYEQYF.

The chain has TRBV21-1 and TRBJ2-7; TRBD2 is taken as the D call from the table, unchecked against the DNA. TRBV21-1 is flagged as a pseudogene. The CDR3 is 18 residues long. CDR3 in amino acids: CASTFGLAGETPLCEQYF. The CDR3 nucleotides read TGTGCCAGCACCTTCGGACTAGCGGGAGAGACCCCCCTCTGCGAGCAGTACTTC.

CDR3 DNA sequence: TGTGCCAGCAGCCAAGCTTGGTCTGAAGCTTTCTTT. As protein: CASSQAWSEAFF. The chain recombines TRBV11-2 with TRBJ1-1; unclear D gene. Per germline, CDR1 SGHAT and CDR2 FQNNGV. The CDR3 sequence is 12 residues long. The ends were cut back, 5 bases at V and 6 bases at J, with 10 bases in the middle.

The chain uses TRBV6-5 and TRBJ2-2; D remains ambiguous. Trimming cost V 4 bases and J 1 base, with 10 bases left between them. The CDR3 is 15 residues long. In germline, CDR1 is MNHEY, CDR2 SVGAGI. CDR3 bases: TGTGCCAGCAGTTTTGGACGGAGGAACACCGGGGAGCTGTTTTTT. Its translation: CASSFGRRNTGELFF.

This chain links TRBV5-1 with TRBJ2-7; TRBD1 matches at 8 bases. V lost 4 bases to trimming and J lost 3 bases; unmatched junction nucleotides: 6. The CDR3 loop spans 14 amino acids. CDR1 SGHRS and CDR2 YFSETQ come from the germline V gene. The DNA of the CDR3 is TGCGCCAGCAGCATCGGGACAGGCAGCTACGAGCAGTACTTC. Translation gives CASSIGTGSYEQYF.

The V call is TRBV5-1, the J call TRBJ2-3; TRBD2 aligns across 11 bases. Germline V gene lookup returns CDR1 SGHRS and CDR2 YFSETQ. This CDR3 is built from 16 residues. V lost 2 bases, J lost 6 bases, and 8 bases stayed unmatched. CDR3 residues: CASSFSTSGTGDTQYF. In DNA form, the CDR3 reads TGCGCCAGCAGCTTTTCGACTAGCGGGACTGGGGATACGCAGTATTTT.

The V gene is TRBV7-2, the J gene TRBJ2-5, with TRBD2 matching over 8 bases. This CDR3 has 14 amino acids. The ends lost 3 bases at V and 5 bases at J; junction bases unmatched: 5. CDR1 and CDR2 (germline): SGHTA, FQGNSA. Written as DNA, the CDR3 is TGTGCCAGCAGCTTTAGCGGGATTGGGGAGACCCAGTACTTC. Translation gives CASSFSGIGETQYF.

The chain links TRBV10-3 to TRBJ1-2, with D perhaps matching TRBD1 (5 bases). The CDR3 has 13 residues. Germline lookup yields CDR1 ENHRY and CDR2 SYGVKD. The germline V and J ends were trimmed by 11 bases and 2 bases, with 15 bases remaining between them. The CDR3: CAGQGEGNYGYTF. The CDR3 DNA is TGTGCCGGGCAGGGCGAGGGGAACTATGGCTACACCTTC.

This clone showed up just once. J is TRBJ2-7 and V is TRBV27, with a weak D call TRBD1 (5 bases). The germline V and J ends were trimmed by 8 bases and 3 bases, with 17 bases remaining between them. This CDR3 is built from 14 residues. Germline lookup yields CDR1 MNHEY and CDR2 SMNVEV (reference sequence). The CDR3 DNA follows: TGTGCCAGCGGATACAGGAGTCGATACTACGAGCAGTACTTC. This sequence encodes CASGYRSRYYEQYF.

The chain joins TRBV29-1 to TRBJ2-2, with D unclear. The CDR3 contains 13 residues. V was cut by 4 bases and J by 3 bases, with 9 bases left in between. CDR1 is SQVTM, CDR2 ANQGSEA, per germline. The CDR3 region is CSVVGTYTGELFF. DNA of the CDR3: TGCAGCGTTGTTGGAACCTACACCGGGGAGCTGTTTTTT.

V and J are TRBV27 and TRBJ2-1; no definite D call. Germline-derived CDR1 and CDR2 are MNHEY and SMNVEV (reference sequence). The V gene lost 3 bases and the J gene lost 9 bases, with 18 bases spanning the gap. The CDR3 consists of 15 residues. DNA for the CDR3: TGTGCCAGCAGTTTGGGCAGTACAAAGTTCAGTGAGCAGTTCTTC. Translation: CASSLGSTKFSEQFF.